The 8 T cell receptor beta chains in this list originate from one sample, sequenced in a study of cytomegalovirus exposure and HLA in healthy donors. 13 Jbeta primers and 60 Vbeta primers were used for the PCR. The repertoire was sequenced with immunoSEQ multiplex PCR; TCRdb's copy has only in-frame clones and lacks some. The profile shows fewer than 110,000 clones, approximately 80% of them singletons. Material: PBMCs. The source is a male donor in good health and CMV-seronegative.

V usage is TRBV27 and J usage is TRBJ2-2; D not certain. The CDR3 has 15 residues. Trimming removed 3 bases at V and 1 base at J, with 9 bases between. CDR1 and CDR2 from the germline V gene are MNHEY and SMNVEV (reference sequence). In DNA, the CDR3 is TGTGCCAGCAGTTTTGATACATTGAACACCGGGGAGCTGTTTTTT. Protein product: CASSFDTLNTGELFF.

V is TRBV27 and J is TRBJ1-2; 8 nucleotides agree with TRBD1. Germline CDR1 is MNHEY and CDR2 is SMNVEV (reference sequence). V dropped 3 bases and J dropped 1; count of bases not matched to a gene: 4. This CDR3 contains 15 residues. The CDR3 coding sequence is TGTGCCAGCAGTTTTCTCGACAGGGGTAACTATGGCTACACCTTC. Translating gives CASSFLDRGNYGYTF.

The CDR3 sequence is CATNLAVGVPSQAFF. The CDR3 DNA is TGTGCCACCAACTTGGCCGTCGGGGTCCCGTCCCAAGCTTTCTTT. The chain has TRBV5-4 and TRBJ1-1, with D uncertain. Germline CDR1 is SGHNT and CDR2 is YYREEE (reference sequence). There are 15 residues in the CDR3. Trimming shortened V by 9 bases and J by 9 bases, and 27 bases separated the two germline ends.

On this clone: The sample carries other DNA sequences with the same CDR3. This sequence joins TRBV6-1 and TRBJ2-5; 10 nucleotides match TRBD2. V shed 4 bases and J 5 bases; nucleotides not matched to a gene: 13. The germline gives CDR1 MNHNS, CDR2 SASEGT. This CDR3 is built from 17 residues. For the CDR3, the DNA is TGTGCCAGCAGTGCTAGCGGGAGACCCCGGCGGGAGGAGACCCAGTACTTC. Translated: CASSASGRPRREETQYF.

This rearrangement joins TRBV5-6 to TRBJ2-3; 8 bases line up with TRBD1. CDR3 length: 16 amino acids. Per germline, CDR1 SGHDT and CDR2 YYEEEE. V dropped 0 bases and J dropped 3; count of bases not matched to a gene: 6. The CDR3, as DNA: TGTGCCAGCAGCTTGGGAGCTCAGGGGGCAACAGATACGCAGTATTTT. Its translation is CASSLGAQGATDTQYF.

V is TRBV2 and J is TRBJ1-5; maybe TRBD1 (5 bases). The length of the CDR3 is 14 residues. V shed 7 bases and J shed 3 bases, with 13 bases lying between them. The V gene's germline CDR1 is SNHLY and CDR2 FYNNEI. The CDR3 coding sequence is TGTGCCAGCAAGGTAGGCAGGGTCAATCAGCCCCAGCATTTT. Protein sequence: CASKVGRVNQPQHF. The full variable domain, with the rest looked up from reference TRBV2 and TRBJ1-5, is EPEVTQTPSHQVTQMGQEVILRCVPISNHLYFYWYRQILGQKVEFLVSFYNNEISEKSEIFDDQFSVERPDGSNFTLKIRSTKLEDSAMYFCASKVGRVNQPQHFGDGTRLSIL.

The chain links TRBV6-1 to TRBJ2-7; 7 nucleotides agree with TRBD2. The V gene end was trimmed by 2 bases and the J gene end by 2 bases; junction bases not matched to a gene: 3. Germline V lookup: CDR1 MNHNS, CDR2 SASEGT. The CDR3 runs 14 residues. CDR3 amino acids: CASSEFSGPYEQYF. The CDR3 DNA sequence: TGTGCCAGCAGTGAATTTAGCGGGCCCTACGAGCAGTACTTC.

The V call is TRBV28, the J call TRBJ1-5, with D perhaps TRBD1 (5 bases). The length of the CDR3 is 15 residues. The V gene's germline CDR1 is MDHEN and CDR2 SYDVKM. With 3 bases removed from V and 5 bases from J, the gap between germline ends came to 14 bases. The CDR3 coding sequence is TGTGCCAGCAGTTTTTATTCGGGGGGGGATCAGCCCCAGCATTTT. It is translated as CASSFYSGGDQPQHF.